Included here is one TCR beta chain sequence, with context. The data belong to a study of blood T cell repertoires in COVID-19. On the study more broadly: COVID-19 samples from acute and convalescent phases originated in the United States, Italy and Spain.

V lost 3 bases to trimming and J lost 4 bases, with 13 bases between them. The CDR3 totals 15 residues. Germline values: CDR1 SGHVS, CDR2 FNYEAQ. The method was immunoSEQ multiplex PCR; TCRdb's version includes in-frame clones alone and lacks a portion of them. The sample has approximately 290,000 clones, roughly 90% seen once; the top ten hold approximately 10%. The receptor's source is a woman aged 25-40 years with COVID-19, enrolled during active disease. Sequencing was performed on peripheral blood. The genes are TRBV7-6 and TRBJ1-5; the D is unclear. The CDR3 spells CASSFAELQNQPQHF. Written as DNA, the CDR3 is TGTGCCAGCAGCTTTGCAGAATTACAAAATCAGCCCCAGCATTTT.